This is a list of T cell receptor beta chains from one sample in a study of blood T cell repertoires in COVID-19. The assay was immunoSEQ multiplex PCR, and TCRdb's table has in-frame clones only and misses some. The top ten clones hold less than 2.5% of a sample with roughly 250,000 clones, around 87% of them seen once. The source material was PBMCs or T cells enriched from blood (not recorded which). These receptor sequences come from a young woman who had recovered from COVID-19. Both conserved end residues are part of each CDR3. The D gene is left open where the match is weak. Size tells how often a clone was seen (once, few, many) or the class of an expanded clone, and some rows leave it out.

.,TRBJ2-7,.,17,TRBV2,CASSAGSPVVRASEQYF,TGTGCCAGCAGTGCGGGGTCCCCTGTCGTCCGGGCCAGCGAGCAGTACTTC
.,TRBJ1-1,.,13,TRBV7-9,CASSPREGTEAFF,TGTGCCAGCAGCCCCAGGGAGGGGACTGAAGCTTTCTTT
.,TRBJ1-1,.,13,TRBV12-2,CASRRQGKTEAFF,TGTGCAAGTCGACGACAGGGGAAGACTGAAGCTTTCTTT
TRBD2,TRBJ2-1,.,16,TRBV11-2,CASRSRSGGPYNEQFF,TGTGCCAGCAGGTCCCGAAGCGGGGGCCCCTACAATGAGCAGTTCTTC
.,TRBJ1-5,.,15,TRBV15,CATSSVRGGTQPQHF,TGTGCCACCAGCAGTGTTCGGGGAGGGACTCAGCCCCAGCATTTT
.,TRBJ1-1,once,17,TRBV25-1,CASSESTLRDTHTEAFF,TGTGCCAGCAGTGAATCTACCCTGAGGGACACCCACACTGAAGCTTTCTTT
TRBD1,TRBJ2-4,.,16,TRBV7-8,CASSSDRVWVKNIQYF,TGTGCCAGCAGCTCTGACAGGGTGTGGGTCAAAAACATTCAGTACTTC
.,TRBJ1-3,few,15,TRBV9,CASSVATASGNTIYF,TGTGCCAGCAGCGTAGCGACAGCCTCTGGAAACACCATATATTTT
.,TRBJ1-1,.,11,TRBV7-9,CASSRQDEAFF,TGTGCCAGCAGTCGACAGGATGAAGCTTTCTTT
TRBD1,TRBJ1-1,.,12,TRBV29-1,CSAGQGNTEAFF,TGCAGCGCGGGACAGGGGAACACTGAAGCTTTCTTT
TRBD2,TRBJ2-1,.,13,TRBV27,CASSTILAGGEFF,TGTGCCAGCAGTACCATTCTAGCGGGGGGGGAGTTCTTC
.,TRBJ1-6,.,16,TRBV11-2,CASSLARDIGGSPLHF,TGTGCCAGCAGCTTAGCCCGGGACATTGGGGGATCACCCCTCCACTTT
TRBD2,TRBJ2-1,.,17,TRBV14,CASSPWGRAGDYNEQFF,TGTGCCAGCAGCCCCTGGGGCAGGGCGGGAGACTACAATGAGCAGTTCTTC
.,TRBJ2-3,.,13,TRBV11-3,CASSFAVSDTQYF,TGTGCCAGCAGCTTCGCGGTTTCAGATACGCAGTATTTT
.,TRBJ1-1,.,14,TRBV6-5,CASRGGRINTEAFF,TGTGCCAGCAGAGGAGGGCGGATCAACACTGAAGCTTTCTTT
.,TRBJ2-3,.,16,TRBV5-6,CASSFISVSSTDTQYF,TGTGCCAGCAGCTTCATTAGCGTCTCTAGCACAGATACGCAGTATTTT
.,TRBJ1-5,.,14,TRBV15,CATSRDTRIGAQHF,TGTGCCACCAGCAGAGATACCCGAATCGGGGCCCAGCATTTT
TRBD1,TRBJ2-7,.,16,TRBV14,CASSQGYLGQDYEQYF,TGTGCCAGCAGCCAAGGATACTTGGGACAGGATTACGAGCAGTACTTC
TRBD2,TRBJ2-3,.,18,TRBV19,CASSIDRLAGGHEDTQYF,TGTGCCAGTAGTATAGACCGACTAGCGGGGGGGCATGAAGATACGCAGTATTTT
.,TRBJ1-2,once,15,TRBV4-1,CASSQDSETAYGYTF,TGCGCCAGCAGCCAAGATTCTGAGACAGCGTATGGCTACACCTTC
TRBD1,TRBJ1-1,.,15,TRBV14,CASSPDRGLGTEAFF,TGTGCCAGCAGCCCCGACAGGGGGCTTGGCACTGAAGCTTTCTTT
TRBD1,TRBJ2-3,once,16,TRBV4-2,CASSQDPGQGSDTQYF,TGTGCCAGCAGCCAAGACCCGGGACAGGGGTCAGATACGCAGTATTTT
TRBD1,TRBJ2-1,.,13,TRBV5-1,CASSLGGQAEQFF,TGCGCCAGCAGCTTGGGGGGACAGGCTGAGCAGTTCTTC
TRBD2,TRBJ2-5,.,13,TRBV11-1,CASSRGEKETQYF,TGTGCCAGCAGCCGGGGGGAAAAAGAGACCCAGTACTTC
.,TRBJ2-7,.,13,TRBV3-1/TRBV3-2,CASSLVPGIEQYF,TGTGCCAGCAGCCTCGTGCCGGGGATCGAGCAGTACTTC
.,TRBJ2-1,.,15,TRBV11-3,CASSLDRGAHNEQFF,TGTGCCAGCAGCTTAGATCGAGGAGCCCACAATGAGCAGTTCTTC
.,TRBJ2-7,.,14,TRBV9,CASSFEQGGYEQYF,TGTGCCAGCAGCTTCGAGCAGGGTGGGTACGAGCAGTACTTC
.,TRBJ1-4,.,18,TRBV19,CASSIIPGTLAANEKLFF,TGTGCCAGTAGTATAATCCCCGGCACCCTAGCCGCTAATGAAAAACTGTTTTTT
.,TRBJ1-1,.,13,TRBV28,CASSLPGGTEAFF,TGTGCCAGCAGTTTACCCGGGGGAACTGAAGCTTTCTTT
.,TRBJ1-4,.,14,TRBV3-1/TRBV3-2,CASSHLQGREKLFF,TGTGCCAGCAGCCATCTACAGGGACGTGAAAAACTGTTTTTT
TRBD2,TRBJ2-2,.,17,TRBV7-3,CASTRGTSGDGAGELFF,TGTGCCAGCACCCGAGGGACTAGCGGGGACGGCGCCGGGGAGCTGTTTTTT
.,TRBJ1-1,.,15,TRBV18,CASSPKSRPNTEAFF,TGTGCCAGCTCACCAAAGTCGCGTCCGAACACTGAAGCTTTCTTT
TRBD2,TRBJ2-5,.,15,TRBV5-1,CASSPGGGPQETQYF,TGCGCCAGCAGCCCCGGGGGGGGTCCACAAGAGACCCAGTACTTC
TRBD2,TRBJ2-1,.,13,TRBV7-3,CASSSDRGDEQFF,TGTGCCAGCAGCTCGGACCGGGGGGATGAGCAGTTCTTC
.,TRBJ1-1,.,13,TRBV6-2/TRBV6-3,CASSYSIRSEAFF,TGTGCCAGCAGTTACTCGATCAGGTCAGAAGCTTTCTTT
.,TRBJ2-3,.,11,TRBV12-3/TRBV12-4,CASSPGGTQYF,TGTGCCAGCAGCCCCGGAGGAACGCAGTATTTT
TRBD2,TRBJ2-7,.,15,TRBV19,CASSWRTSGGHEQYF,TGTGCCAGTAGTTGGCGGACTAGCGGGGGCCACGAGCAGTACTTC
.,TRBJ2-3,.,14,TRBV18,CASSPGTGRDTQYF,TGTGCCAGCTCACCAGGAACAGGGCGAGATACGCAGTATTTT
TRBD2,TRBJ2-3,.,16,TRBV9,CASSEAGGPGTDTQYF,TGTGCCAGCAGCGAGGCGGGGGGGCCGGGGACAGATACGCAGTATTTT
TRBD1,TRBJ1-6,.,15,TRBV2,CASRADRSGSSPLHF,TGTGCCAGCAGGGCGGACAGGTCGGGAAGCTCACCCCTCCACTTT
.,TRBJ2-1,.,15,TRBV5-5,CASSPGRISYNEQFF,TGTGCCAGCAGCCCTGGGAGGATCTCCTACAATGAGCAGTTCTTC
.,TRBJ2-5,.,18,TRBV1,CTSSRDGVNGGHQETQYF,TGCACCAGCAGCCGCGACGGGGTTAACGGGGGGCACCAAGAGACCCAGTACTTC
.,TRBJ2-7,.,13,TRBV6-5,CASSEVSSYEQYF,TGTGCCAGCAGCGAGGTAAGCTCCTACGAGCAGTACTTC
.,TRBJ2-5,.,13,TRBV18,CASSPRTEETQYF,TGTGCCAGCTCACCTCGGACAGAAGAGACCCAGTACTTC
TRBD1,TRBJ2-5,.,14,TRBV15,CATRPDRVEETQYF,TGTGCCACCAGACCTGACAGGGTGGAAGAGACCCAGTACTTC
.,TRBJ2-7,.,13,TRBV3-1/TRBV3-2,CASSQSQGYEQYF,TGTGCCAGCAGCCAATCACAGGGCTACGAGCAGTACTTC
.,TRBJ2-7,.,11,TRBV6-6,CASSYQVEQYF,TGTGCCAGCAGTTACCAGGTCGAGCAGTACTTC
.,TRBJ2-5,.,15,TRBV7-9,CASSLALDSGKTQYF,TGTGCCAGCAGCTTAGCCCTGGACAGTGGGAAGACCCAGTACTTC
.,TRBJ2-5,.,15,TRBV6-5,CASSYYGTLQETQYF,TGTGCCAGCAGTTACTATGGGACACTGCAAGAGACCCAGTACTTC
TRBD2,TRBJ2-1,once,19,TRBV5-1,CASSSGLARGLAGYNEQFF,TGCGCCAGCAGCTCTGGACTAGCCAGGGGACTAGCGGGATACAATGAGCAGTTCTTC
TRBD2,TRBJ2-3,.,17,TRBV4-1,CASSQDGLAGATDTQYF,TGCGCCAGCAGCCAAGATGGGCTAGCGGGGGCCACAGATACGCAGTATTTT
.,TRBJ1-5,.,13,TRBV2,CASSEDSPQPQHF,TGTGCCAGCAGTGAAGACAGTCCTCAGCCCCAGCATTTT
.,TRBJ2-3,.,15,TRBV6-5,CASSFSDTLGDTQYF,TGTGCCAGCAGTTTTTCGGACACTCTGGGGGATACGCAGTATTTT